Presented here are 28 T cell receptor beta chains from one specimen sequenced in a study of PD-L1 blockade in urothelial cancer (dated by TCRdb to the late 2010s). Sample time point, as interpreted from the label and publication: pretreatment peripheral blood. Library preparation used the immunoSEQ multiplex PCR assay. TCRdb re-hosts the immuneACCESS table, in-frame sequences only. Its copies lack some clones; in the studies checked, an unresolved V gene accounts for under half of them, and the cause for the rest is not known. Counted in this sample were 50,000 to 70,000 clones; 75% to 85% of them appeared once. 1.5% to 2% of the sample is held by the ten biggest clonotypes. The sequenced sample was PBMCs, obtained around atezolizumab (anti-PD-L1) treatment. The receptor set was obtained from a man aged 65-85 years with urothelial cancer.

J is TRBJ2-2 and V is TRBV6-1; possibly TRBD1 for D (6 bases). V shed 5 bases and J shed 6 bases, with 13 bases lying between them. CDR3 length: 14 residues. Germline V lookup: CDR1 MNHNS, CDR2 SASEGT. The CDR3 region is CASSPGVKAGELFF. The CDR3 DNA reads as TGTGCCAGCAGTCCAGGGGTGAAAGCCGGGGAGCTGTTTTTT.

CDR3 loop: CATSRVGQRRETQYF. The CDR3 DNA reads TGTGCCACCAGCAGAGTGGGACAGCGGCGGGAGACCCAGTACTTC. J is TRBJ2-5 and V is TRBV15; 7 bases match TRBD1. Germline V gene sequence: CDR1 LNHNV, CDR2 YYDKDF (reference sequence). V dropped 1 base and J dropped 5; count of bases not matched to a gene: 7. CDR3 length equals 15 residues.

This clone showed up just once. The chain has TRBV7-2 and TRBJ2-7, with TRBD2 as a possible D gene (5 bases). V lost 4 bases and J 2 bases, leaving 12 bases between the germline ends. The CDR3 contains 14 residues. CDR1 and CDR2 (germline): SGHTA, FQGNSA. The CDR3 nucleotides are TGTGCCAGCAGCTCAAATTTCGGGACCTACGAGCAGTACTTC. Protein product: CASSSNFGTYEQYF. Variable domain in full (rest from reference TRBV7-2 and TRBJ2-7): GAGVSQSPSNKVTEKGKDVELRCDPISGHTALYWYRQSLGQGLEFLIYFQGNSAPDKSGLPSDRFSAERTGGSVSTLTIQRTQQEDSAVYLCASSSNFGTYEQYFGPGTRLTVT.

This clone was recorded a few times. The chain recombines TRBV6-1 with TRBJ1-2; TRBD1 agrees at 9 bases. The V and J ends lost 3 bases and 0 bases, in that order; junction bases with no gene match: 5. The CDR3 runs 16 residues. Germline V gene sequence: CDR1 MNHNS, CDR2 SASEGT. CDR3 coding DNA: TGTGCCAGCAGTGAGGGACAGGGAAGACCTAACTATGGCTACACCTTC. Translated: CASSEGQGRPNYGYTF.

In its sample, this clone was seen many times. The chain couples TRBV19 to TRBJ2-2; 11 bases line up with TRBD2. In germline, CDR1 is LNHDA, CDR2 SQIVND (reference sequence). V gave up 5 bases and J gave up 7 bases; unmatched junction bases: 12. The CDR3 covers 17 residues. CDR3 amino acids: CASSPFSGRASNGELFF. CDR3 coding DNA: TGTGCCAGTAGTCCGTTTAGCGGGAGGGCCAGTAACGGGGAGCTGTTTTTT.

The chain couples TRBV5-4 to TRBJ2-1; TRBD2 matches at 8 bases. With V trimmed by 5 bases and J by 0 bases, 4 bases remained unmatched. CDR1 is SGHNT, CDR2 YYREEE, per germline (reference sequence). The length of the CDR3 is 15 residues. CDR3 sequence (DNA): TGTGCCAGCAGTTCCAGCGGGAGCTCCTACAATGAGCAGTTCTTC. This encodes CASSSSGSSYNEQFF. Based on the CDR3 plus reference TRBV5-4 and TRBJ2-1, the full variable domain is ETGVTQSPTHLIKTRGQQVTLRCSSQSGHNTVSWYQQALGQGPQFIFQYYREEENGRGNFPPRFSGLQFPNYSSELNVNALELDDSALYLCASSSSGSSYNEQFFGPGTRLTVL.

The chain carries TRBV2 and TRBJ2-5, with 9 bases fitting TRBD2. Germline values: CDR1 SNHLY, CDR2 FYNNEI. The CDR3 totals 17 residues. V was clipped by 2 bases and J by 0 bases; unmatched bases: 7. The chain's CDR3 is CASSETSGLIYQETQYF. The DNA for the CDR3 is TGTGCCAGCAGTGAAACTAGCGGGCTTATCTACCAAGAGACCCAGTACTTC.

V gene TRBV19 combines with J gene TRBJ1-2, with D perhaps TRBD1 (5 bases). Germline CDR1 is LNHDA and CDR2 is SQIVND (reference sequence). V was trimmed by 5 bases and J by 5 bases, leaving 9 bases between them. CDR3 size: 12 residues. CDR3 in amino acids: CASSPGHYGYTF. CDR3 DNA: TGTGCCAGTAGTCCTGGACATTATGGCTACACCTTC.

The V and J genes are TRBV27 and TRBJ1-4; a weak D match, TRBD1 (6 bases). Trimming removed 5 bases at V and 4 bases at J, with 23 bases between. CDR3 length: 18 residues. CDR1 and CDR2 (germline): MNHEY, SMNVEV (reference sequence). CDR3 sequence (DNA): TGTGCCAGCAGTCAATCGAGGGGGGGGGCGTATAATAATGAAAAACTGTTTTTT. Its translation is CASSQSRGGAYNNEKLFF.

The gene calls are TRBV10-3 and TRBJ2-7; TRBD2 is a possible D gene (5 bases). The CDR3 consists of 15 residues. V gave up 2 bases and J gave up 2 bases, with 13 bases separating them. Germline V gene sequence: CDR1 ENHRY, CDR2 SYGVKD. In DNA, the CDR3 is TGTGCCATCAGTGAGCTCCCTAGCCCACCCTACGAGCAGTACTTC. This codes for CAISELPSPPYEQYF.

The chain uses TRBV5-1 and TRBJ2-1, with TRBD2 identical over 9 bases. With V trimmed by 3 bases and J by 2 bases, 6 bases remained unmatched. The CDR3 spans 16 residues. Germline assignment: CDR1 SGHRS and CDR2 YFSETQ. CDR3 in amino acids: CASSSTTSGTYNEQFF. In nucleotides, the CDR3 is TGCGCCAGCAGCTCGACGACTAGCGGTACCTACAATGAGCAGTTCTTC.

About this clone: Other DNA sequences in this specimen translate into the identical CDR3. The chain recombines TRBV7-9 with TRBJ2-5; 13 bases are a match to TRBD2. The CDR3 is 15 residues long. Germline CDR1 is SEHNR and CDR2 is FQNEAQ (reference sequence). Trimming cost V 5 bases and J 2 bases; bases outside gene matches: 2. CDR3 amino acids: CASSLLAGGQETQYF. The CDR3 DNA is TGTGCCAGCAGCCTACTAGCGGGAGGGCAAGAGACCCAGTACTTC. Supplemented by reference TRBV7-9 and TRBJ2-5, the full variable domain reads DTGVSQNPRHKITKRGQNVTFRCDPISEHNRLYWYRQTLGQGPEFLTYFQNEAQLEKSRLLSDRFSAERPKGSFSTLEIQRTEQGDSAMYLCASSLLAGGQETQYFGPGTRLLVL.

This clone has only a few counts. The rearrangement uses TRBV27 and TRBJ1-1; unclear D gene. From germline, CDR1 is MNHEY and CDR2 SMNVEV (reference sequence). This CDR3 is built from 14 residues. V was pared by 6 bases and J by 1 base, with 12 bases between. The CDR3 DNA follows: TGTGCCAGCAGAATAGGACTTACGAACACTGAAGCTTTCTTT. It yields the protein CASRIGLTNTEAFF.

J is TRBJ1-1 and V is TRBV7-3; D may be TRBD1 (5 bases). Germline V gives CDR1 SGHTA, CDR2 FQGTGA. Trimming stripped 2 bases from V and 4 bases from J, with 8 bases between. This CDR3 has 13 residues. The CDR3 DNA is TGTGCCAGCAGCTTACAGGGTATCACTGAAGCTTTCTTT. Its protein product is CASSLQGITEAFF.

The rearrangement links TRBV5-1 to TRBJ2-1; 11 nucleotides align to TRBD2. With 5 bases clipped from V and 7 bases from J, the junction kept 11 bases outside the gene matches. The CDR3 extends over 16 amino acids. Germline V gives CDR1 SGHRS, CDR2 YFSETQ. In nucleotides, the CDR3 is TGCGCCAGCAGAACCACAACTAGCGGGAGTACAAATGAGCAGTTCTTC. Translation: CASRTTTSGSTNEQFF.

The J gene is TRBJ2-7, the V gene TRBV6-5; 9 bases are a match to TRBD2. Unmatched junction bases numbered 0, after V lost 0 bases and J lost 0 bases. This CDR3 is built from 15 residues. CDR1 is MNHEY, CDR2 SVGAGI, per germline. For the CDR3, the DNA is TGTGCCAGCAGTTACTCTAGCGGGAGCTCCTACGAGCAGTACTTC. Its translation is CASSYSSGSSYEQYF.

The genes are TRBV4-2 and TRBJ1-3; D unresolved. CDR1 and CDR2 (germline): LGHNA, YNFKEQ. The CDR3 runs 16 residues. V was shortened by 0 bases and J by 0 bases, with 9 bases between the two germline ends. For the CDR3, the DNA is TGTGCCAGCAGCCAAGAAGCCACGCTCTCTGGAAACACCATATATTTT. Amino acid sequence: CASSQEATLSGNTIYF.

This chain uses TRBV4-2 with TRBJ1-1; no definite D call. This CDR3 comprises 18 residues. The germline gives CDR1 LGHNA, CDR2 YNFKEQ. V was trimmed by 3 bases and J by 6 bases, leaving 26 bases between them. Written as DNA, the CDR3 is TGTGCCAGCAGCCACTCCGCTATAGGCTTGGGAGAGGGCCCTGAAGCTTTCTTT. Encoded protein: CASSHSAIGLGEGPEAFF.

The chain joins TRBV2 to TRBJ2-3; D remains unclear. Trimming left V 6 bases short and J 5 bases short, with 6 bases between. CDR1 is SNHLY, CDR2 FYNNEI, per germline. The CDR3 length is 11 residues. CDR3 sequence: CASRFKDTQYF. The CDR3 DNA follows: TGTGCCAGCAGATTCAAAGATACGCAGTATTTT.

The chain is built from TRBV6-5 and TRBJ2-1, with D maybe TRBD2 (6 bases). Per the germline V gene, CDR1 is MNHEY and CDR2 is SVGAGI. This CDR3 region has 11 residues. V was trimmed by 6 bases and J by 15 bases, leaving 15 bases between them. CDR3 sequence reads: CASRRGTSWFF. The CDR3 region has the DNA TGTGCCAGCAGAAGGGGAACTAGCTGGTTCTTC.

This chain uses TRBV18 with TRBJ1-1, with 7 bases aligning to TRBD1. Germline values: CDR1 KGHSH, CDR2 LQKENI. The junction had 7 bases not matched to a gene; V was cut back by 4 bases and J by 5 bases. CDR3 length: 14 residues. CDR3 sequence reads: CASSLDRVGTEAFF. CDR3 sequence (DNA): TGTGCCAGCTCACTCGACAGGGTGGGTACTGAAGCTTTCTTT.

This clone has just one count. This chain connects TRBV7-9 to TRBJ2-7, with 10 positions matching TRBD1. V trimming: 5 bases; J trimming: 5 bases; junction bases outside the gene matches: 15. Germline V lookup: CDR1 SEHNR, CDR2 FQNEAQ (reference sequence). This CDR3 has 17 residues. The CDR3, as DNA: TGTGCCAGCAGCACCCGGGACAGGGGAGAGAACTATGACGAGCAGTACTTC. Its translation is CASSTRDRGENYDEQYF. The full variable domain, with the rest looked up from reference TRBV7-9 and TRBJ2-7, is DTGVSQNPRHKITKRGQNVTFRCDPISEHNRLYWYRQTLGQGPEFLTYFQNEAQLEKSRLLSDRFSAERPKGSFSTLEIQRTEQGDSAMYLCASSTRDRGENYDEQYFGPGTRLTVT.

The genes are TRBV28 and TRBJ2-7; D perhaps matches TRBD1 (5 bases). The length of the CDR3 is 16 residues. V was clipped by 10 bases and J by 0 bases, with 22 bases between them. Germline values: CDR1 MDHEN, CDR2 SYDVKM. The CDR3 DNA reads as TGTGCCACCTATTCCAGGGTAAAGGCTGTCTCCTACGAGCAGTACTTC. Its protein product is CATYSRVKAVSYEQYF.

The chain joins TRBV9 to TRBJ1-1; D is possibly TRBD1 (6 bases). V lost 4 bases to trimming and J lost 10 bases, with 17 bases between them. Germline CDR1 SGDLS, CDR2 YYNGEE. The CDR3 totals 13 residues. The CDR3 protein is CASSSTGLGAAFF. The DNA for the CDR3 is TGTGCCAGCAGCTCAACAGGGTTGGGTGCAGCTTTCTTT.

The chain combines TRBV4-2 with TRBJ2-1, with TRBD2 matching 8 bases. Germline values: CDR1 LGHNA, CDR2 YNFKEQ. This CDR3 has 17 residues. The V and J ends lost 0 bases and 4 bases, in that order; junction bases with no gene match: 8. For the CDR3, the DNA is TGTGCCAGCAGCCAAGACTCGGCCAGCGGGAGTTACAATGAGCAGTTCTTC. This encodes CASSQDSASGSYNEQFF.

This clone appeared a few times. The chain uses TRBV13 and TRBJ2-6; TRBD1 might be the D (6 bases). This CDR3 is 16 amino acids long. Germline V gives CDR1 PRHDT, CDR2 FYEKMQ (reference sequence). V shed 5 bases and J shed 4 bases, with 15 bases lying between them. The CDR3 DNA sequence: TGTGCCAGCAGCCCAGGGGTCCCTGCCGGGGCCAACGTCCTGACTTTC. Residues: CASSPGVPAGANVLTF.

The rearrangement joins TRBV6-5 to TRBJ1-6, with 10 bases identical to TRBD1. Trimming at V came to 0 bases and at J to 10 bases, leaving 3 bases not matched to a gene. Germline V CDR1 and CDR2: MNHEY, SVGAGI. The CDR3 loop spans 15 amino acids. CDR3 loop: CASSYSGQGGSPLHF. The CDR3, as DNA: TGTGCCAGCAGTTACTCCGGACAGGGGGGCTCACCCCTCCACTTT.

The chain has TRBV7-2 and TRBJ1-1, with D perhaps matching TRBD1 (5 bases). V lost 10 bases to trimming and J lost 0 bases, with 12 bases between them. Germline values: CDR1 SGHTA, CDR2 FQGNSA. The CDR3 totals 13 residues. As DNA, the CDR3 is TGTGCCACCCGACAGAATTTGAACACTGAAGCTTTCTTT. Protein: CATRQNLNTEAFF.